The TCR beta chain under discussion was sequenced for a study of blood T cell repertoires in COVID-19. Across the study: From T cells, B-cell-depleted T cells, or PBMCs came the material, which was cDNA or gDNA.

Original analysis: The authors estimated nucleated cell counts from reference gene primer amplification. Method: immunoSEQ multiplex PCR; TCRdb's copy keeps in-frame clones and lacks some. Clone size and the V and J calls come from that table; the DNA yielded D and trimming. The table records about 210,000 clones, about 91% of them present only once. V lost 2 bases and J lost 9; bases outside the gene matches: 11. In germline, CDR1 is MGHRA, CDR2 YSYEKL. This CDR3 region has 17 residues. The chain is built from TRBV4-1 and TRBJ1-6; TRBD1 matches 9 bases. The TCR comes from a man younger than 40 with acute or convalescent COVID-19. Sequenced input: peripheral blood. The CDR3 nucleotides are TGCGCCAGCAGCCAAAAAGGGACAGGGTTATCGGGTTCACCCCTCCACTTT. It is translated as CASSQKGTGLSGSPLHF.